This record looks at one T cell receptor beta chain sequence and its context. Its antigen remains undetermined. Base qualities are missing; no much larger clone stands one base away. This entry belongs to a study of CD8 T cells in ankylosing spondylitis (dated by TCRdb to the late 2010s). In the study overall: T cell receptor beta repertoires were profiled in healthy donors and ankylosing spondylitis patients so that disease-linked TCR variants could be found. The full study cohort was made up of about two dozen ankylosing spondylitis patients and roughly 98 healthy donors. Peripheral blood was sampled, and synovial fluid was also collected from ankylosing spondylitis patients. Broad study findings and their caveats: Blood from ankylosing spondylitis patients appeared to be characterized by a TCR beta motif made up of several highly homologous amino acid variants. Significant enrichment of the disease-linked clones was reported in matched synovial fluid samples from ankylosing spondylitis patients. Some TCR beta motif variants had previously been reported in synovial fluid and blood of reactive arthritis patients, which suggested common disease-initiation mechanisms. A CD8+ phenotype was shown by the disease-linked clones, which were found at relatively low frequencies in peripheral blood.

Inclusive of the bounding cysteine and phenylalanine, the CDR3 is 15 residues long. Just the 45-base CDR3 DNA is kept, in frame starting at base 1. V gives up 7 bases and J gives up 4 bases, and the segment between their germline ends measures 14 bases. Sequencing instrument: Illumina HiSeq 2500. Quantitative 5'-RACE with molecular barcodes was used to prepare TCR beta libraries. From the authors' description of their analysis: Disease-linked TCR variants were identified with a new computational method built on a probabilistic model of VDJ rearrangement. TCRdb reanalyzed the raw reads on its own, using fastp at Q25 for trimming and MiXCR for clone calling, and kept in-frame beta chains. A single entry per CDR3 protein holds the most common genes and DNA from its merged rows. The V and J calls reflect TCRdb's pipeline rather than the authors' work. A total of about 800,000 distinct CDR3 sequences appear in this sample, about 11% of them only once. 0.51% of the sample goes to the ten largest clones.

The source material was blood, either unsorted or a sorted T cell fraction (not recorded which). The chain couples TRBV12-3 or TRBV12-4 to TRBJ1-6; no D gene call is confident. The receptor's source is a male donor with ankylosing spondylitis. The DNA is TGTGCCAGCACCGGAGCGGCGGCGTATAATTCACCCCTCCACTTT. The encoded protein is CASTGAAAYNSPLHF.